What follows are 10 T cell receptor beta chains derived from one specimen sequenced in a study of cytomegalovirus exposure and HLA in healthy donors. This table comes from immunoSEQ multiplex PCR, and its TCRdb copy is limited to in-frame clones, with some not included. This table holds about 400,000 clones, 75% to 90% found once. Sequencing input: PBMCs. These receptors were collected from a woman between 18 and 29 years old in good health and CMV-seronegative.

CDR3: CASSLVGAGGSEQYF. The CDR3 DNA sequence: TGTGCCAGCAGCTTGGTTGGAGCGGGAGGTTCCGAGCAGTACTTC. This chain connects TRBV5-8 to TRBJ2-7; TRBD2 matches 9 bases. CDR1 is SGHTS, CDR2 YDEGEE, per germline. With 0 bases clipped from V and 6 bases from J, the junction kept 7 bases outside the gene matches. The length of the CDR3 is 15 residues.

The rearrangement joins TRBV5-1 to TRBJ1-1; no clear D. V was clipped by 3 bases and J by 0 bases, with 9 bases between them. The CDR3 extends over 14 amino acids. Germline values: CDR1 SGHRS, CDR2 YFSETQ. CDR3 coding DNA: TGCGCCAGCAGCTCTTTACAGATGAACACTGAAGCTTTCTTT. Encoded protein: CASSSLQMNTEAFF. Full variable domain (remainder filled in from reference TRBV5-1 and TRBJ1-1): KAGVTQTPRYLIKTRGQQVTLSCSPISGHRSVSWYQQTPGQGLQFLFEYFSETQRNKGNFPGRFSGRQFSNSRSEMNVSTLELGDSALYLCASSSLQMNTEAFFGQGTRLTVV.

The chain recombines TRBV27 with TRBJ2-1; TRBD1 agrees at 7 bases. Germline V CDR1 and CDR2: MNHEY, SMNVEV (reference sequence). The J segment lost 5 bases and the V segment lost 5 bases, leaving 6 bases of the junction unmatched. CDR3 length: 14 amino acids. CDR3 coding DNA: TGTGCCAGCAGTCCAATACAGGGGAACAATGAGCAGTTCTTC. Residues: CASSPIQGNNEQFF.

The chain uses TRBV5-1 and TRBJ1-3; tentatively, D is TRBD1 (6 bases). The CDR3 is made up of 19 amino acids. V lost 4 bases and J lost 1, with 24 bases in between. Germline assignment: CDR1 SGHRS and CDR2 YFSETQ. Written as DNA, the CDR3 is TGCGCCAGCAGCCCCGGGACAATAACCGGTCCCGCTTCTGGAAACACCATATATTTT. It encodes CASSPGTITGPASGNTIYF. The entire variable domain, with the rest obtained from reference TRBV5-1 and TRBJ1-3, is as follows: KAGVTQTPRYLIKTRGQQVTLSCSPISGHRSVSWYQQTPGQGLQFLFEYFSETQRNKGNFPGRFSGRQFSNSRSEMNVSTLELGDSALYLCASSPGTITGPASGNTIYFGEGSWLTVV.

This clone came up once. This chain links TRBV5-1 with TRBJ1-3; 8 bases align to TRBD1. Germline CDR1 SGHRS, CDR2 YFSETQ. Trimming at V came to 2 bases and at J to 0 bases, leaving 4 bases not matched to a gene. This CDR3 comprises 16 residues. The CDR3 loop reads CASSLGTGFSGNTIYF. In nucleotides, the CDR3 is TGCGCCAGCAGCTTAGGGACAGGATTCTCTGGAAACACCATATATTTT.

This chain connects TRBV6-5 to TRBJ2-7, with 10 bases identical to TRBD2. CDR1 MNHEY and CDR2 SVGAGI come from the germline V gene. Unmatched junction bases numbered 1, after V lost 2 bases and J lost 0 bases. This CDR3 has 15 amino acids. The CDR3 nucleotides read TGTGCCAGCAGTTACGCTAGCGGGAGCTCCTACGAGCAGTACTTC. Translation: CASSYASGSSYEQYF.

The gene calls are TRBV11-2 and TRBJ2-7, with D possibly matching TRBD1 (5 bases). The germline V and J ends were trimmed by 3 bases and 3 bases, with 9 bases remaining between them. The CDR3 loop spans 13 amino acids. Per germline, CDR1 SGHAT and CDR2 FQNNGV. CDR3 sequence reads: CASSFHQGYEQYF. CDR3 nucleotide sequence: TGTGCCAGCAGCTTTCACCAGGGCTACGAGCAGTACTTC. The full variable domain, its missing parts supplied by reference TRBV11-2 and TRBJ2-7, is EAGVAQSPRYKIIEKRQSVAFWCNPISGHATLYWYQQILGQGPKLLIQFQNNGVVDDSQLPKDRFSAERLKGVDSTLKIQPAKLEDSAVYLCASSFHQGYEQYFGPGTRLTVT.

The rearrangement uses TRBV28 and TRBJ2-2; 7 bases map to TRBD1. The CDR3 has 21 amino acids. The trim removed 6 bases at V and 5 bases at J, leaving 27 bases unmatched. The germline V gene encodes CDR1 MDHEN and CDR2 SYDVKM. The CDR3 region has the DNA TGTGCCAGCAGCTATATGACTGACGGGACAGCGCGTATAATGAGAACCGGGGAGCTGTTTTTT. Its protein product is CASSYMTDGTARIMRTGELFF.

The gene calls are TRBV21-1 and TRBJ1-1; no check of the table's D call, TRBD1, against the DNA was made. TRBV21-1 is given as a pseudogene. The CDR3 is made up of 17 amino acids. The chain's CDR3 is CASSGKRWGTLDTEAFF. The CDR3 DNA sequence: TGTGCCAGCAGCGGAAAACGGTGGGGGACACTAGACACTGAAGCTTTCTTT.

The V gene is TRBV5-1, the J gene TRBJ2-5; D is unresolved. This CDR3 comprises 12 residues. V was pared by 3 bases and J by 0 bases, with 3 bases between. Germline-derived CDR1 and CDR2 are SGHRS and YFSETQ. The DNA of the CDR3 is TGCGCCAGCAGCTCCTACCAAGAGACCCAGTACTTC. This translates into CASSSYQETQYF. Full variable domain (rest looked up from reference TRBV5-1 and TRBJ2-5): KAGVTQTPRYLIKTRGQQVTLSCSPISGHRSVSWYQQTPGQGLQFLFEYFSETQRNKGNFPGRFSGRQFSNSRSEMNVSTLELGDSALYLCASSSYQETQYFGPGTRLLVL.